Listed below are T cell receptor beta chains from one sample, sequenced in a study of persistence of HIV-infected CD4 T cells. These receptors lack a known antigen. Produced via immunoSEQ multiplex PCR; TCRdb's table is partial and in-frame only. The table has approximately 44,000 clones, around 90% seen once; the top ten hold under 1.2%. The sequences come from CD4+ T cells sorted from PBMCs after approximately 18-hour stimulation, collected from a patient who received antiretroviral therapy. The receptors stem from an adult man with HIV who was CMV-seropositive. Each CDR3 is given with its conserved first and last residue. The D gene is left open where the match is weak. Only some rows state a clone size, as once, few, many or a class for expanded clones.

TRBD1	TRBJ1-2	TRBV3-1/TRBV3-2	once	CASSRTGAVDGYTF	TGTGCCAGCAGCCGCACAGGGGCTGTGGATGGCTACACCTTC
.	TRBJ1-2	TRBV28	.	CASSPPGSEYGYTF	TGTGCCAGCAGTCCCCCGGGCTCAGAGTATGGCTACACCTTC
.	TRBJ1-1	TRBV18	few	CASSLQKENTEAFF	TGTGCCAGCTCATTGCAGAAGGAGAACACTGAAGCTTTCTTT
.	TRBJ2-3	TRBV10-3	.	CAISESKGADTQYF	TGTGCCATCAGTGAGTCGAAAGGAGCAGATACGCAGTATTTT
.	TRBJ1-1	TRBV6-5	.	CASSPFSAGLTEAFF	TGTGCCAGCAGTCCCTTCTCGGCAGGGCTCACTGAAGCTTTCTTT
TRBD1	TRBJ2-1	TRBV5-1	.	CASSSGQGESVSRFF	TGCGCCAGCAGCTCAGGACAGGGGGAAAGTGTCTCACGGTTCTTC
TRBD1	TRBJ1-6	TRBV19	.	CASSRQGASLSSPLHF	TGTGCCAGTAGTAGACAGGGGGCAAGTCTAAGTTCACCCCTCCACTTT
.	TRBJ1-3	TRBV6-5	once	CASSIQGWDTIYF	TGTGCCAGCAGTATACAGGGTTGGGACACCATATATTTT
.	TRBJ1-1	TRBV2	.	CASGQNMNTEAFF	TGTGCCAGCGGGCAGAACATGAACACTGAAGCTTTCTTT
.	TRBJ1-5	TRBV6-2/TRBV6-3	.	CASSEQGVPQPQHF	TGTGCCAGCAGCGAACAGGGTGTGCCTCAGCCCCAGCATTTT
TRBD1	TRBJ2-1	TRBV24-1	once	CATSGAAGTGSYNEQFF	TGTGCCACCAGTGGCGCCGCCGGGACAGGCTCCTACAATGAGCAGTTCTTC
.	TRBJ1-6	TRBV7-8	.	CASSGQSLDNSPLHF	TGTGCCAGCAGCGGACAATCATTGGATAATTCACCCCTCCACTTT
TRBD2	TRBJ2-7	TRBV5-1	.	CASSFTGLAGTRNEQYF	TGCGCCAGCAGCTTTACCGGACTAGCGGGGACCCGAAACGAGCAGTACTTC
TRBD2	TRBJ2-1	TRBV4-1	.	CASFCSSGGPSYNEQFF	TGCGCCAGCTTCTGCTCTAGCGGGGGGCCATCCTACAATGAGCAGTTCTTC
TRBD1	TRBJ1-6	TRBV4-1	.	CASSHPTGDNSPLHF	TGCGCCAGCAGCCATCCTACAGGGGATAATTCACCCCTCCACTTT
.	TRBJ1-6	TRBV6-5	.	CASSRGSGSNSPLHF	TGTGCCAGCAGTAGAGGATCAGGATCAAATTCACCCCTCCACTTT
TRBD1	TRBJ1-4	TRBV6-2/TRBV6-3	.	CASSYPFPQGARATNEKLFF	TGTGCCAGCAGTTACCCCTTCCCACAGGGGGCGAGAGCAACTAATGAAAAACTGTTTTTT
TRBD2	TRBJ2-1	TRBV7-8	.	CASSTSGLPYNEQFF	TGTGCCAGCAGCACTTCGGGACTACCATACAATGAGCAGTTCTTC
.	TRBJ2-7	TRBV6-5	.	CASHRSPGQTYEQYF	TGTGCCTCACACCGATCCCCGGGACAAACCTACGAGCAGTACTTC
.	TRBJ2-1	TRBV19	.	CASSIPNGEQFF	TGTGCCAGTAGTATCCCAAACGGTGAGCAGTTCTTC
.	TRBJ2-3	TRBV28	.	CAGGRGRDTQYF	TGTGCCGGGGGCAGGGGTAGGGATACGCAGTATTTT
.	TRBJ2-5	TRBV5-1	.	CASSLAGGLQETQYF	TGCGCCAGCAGCTTGGCTGGGGGTCTCCAAGAGACCCAGTACTTC
TRBD1	TRBJ2-7	TRBV9	.	CASNKQGAPVHEQYF	TGTGCCAGCAACAAACAGGGGGCGCCTGTACACGAGCAGTACTTC
.	TRBJ1-1	TRBV18	.	CASSPRGQQNTEAFF	TGTGCCAGCTCACCCCGAGGGCAGCAGAACACTGAAGCTTTCTTT
TRBD1	TRBJ1-5	TRBV19	.	CASNDRGVGPQHF	TGTGCCAGTAATGACAGGGGAGTAGGCCCCCAGCATTTT
.	TRBJ1-5	TRBV3-1/TRBV3-2	.	CASSQGGGQPQHF	TGTGCCAGCAGCCAAGGAGGGGGTCAGCCCCAGCATTTT
.	TRBJ2-7	TRBV19	.	CASSLVGQGSYEQYF	TGTGCCAGTAGTCTAGTAGGGCAGGGCTCCTACGAGCAGTACTTC
.	TRBJ2-1	TRBV2	.	CASTSFNEQFF	TGTGCCAGCACCTCTTTCAATGAGCAGTTCTTC
.	TRBJ1-2	TRBV18	once	CASSPTTANYGYTF	TGTGCCAGCTCACCGACGACAGCTAACTATGGCTACACCTTC
.	TRBJ2-3	TRBV5-4	.	CASSLVAGSSTDTQYF	TGTGCCAGCAGCTTGGTGGCGGGGAGCAGCACAGATACGCAGTATTTT
.	TRBJ1-6	TRBV15	.	CATSALQRGPLHF	TGTGCCACCAGCGCCCTTCAAAGGGGGCCCCTCCACTTT
TRBD1	TRBJ1-4	TRBV14	.	CASSQAFGPGGEKLFF	TGTGCCAGCAGCCAAGCATTTGGGCCAGGGGGAGAAAAACTGTTTTTT
.	TRBJ1-2	TRBV5-1	.	CASSLRGDRANYGYTF	TGCGCCAGCAGCTTAAGAGGGGACCGCGCTAACTATGGCTACACCTTC
TRBD2	TRBJ2-7	TRBV3-1/TRBV3-2	.	CASSIRWTSGYEQYF	TGTGCCAGCAGTATAAGATGGACTAGCGGGTACGAGCAGTACTTC
.	TRBJ2-2	TRBV3-1/TRBV3-2	.	CASSRDPQSGELFF	TGTGCCAGCAGCCGGGATCCACAGTCCGGGGAGCTGTTTTTT
.	TRBJ1-1	TRBV4-1	few	CASSRGKALDTEAFF	TGCGCCAGCAGCCGAGGGAAAGCGCTGGACACTGAAGCTTTCTTT
.	TRBJ1-5	TRBV19	.	CASSDSGVNQPQHF	TGTGCCAGTAGTGACTCAGGGGTTAATCAGCCCCAGCATTTT
.	TRBJ2-5	TRBV9	.	CASSVVGRAQETQYF	TGTGCCAGCAGCGTAGTGGGCAGGGCCCAAGAGACCCAGTACTTC
.	TRBJ1-1	TRBV18	.	CASSPMDGGRTEAFF	TGTGCCAGCTCACCAATGGACGGAGGACGAACTGAAGCTTTCTTT
.	TRBJ1-3	TRBV5-6	.	CASSWRAQGGRNTIYF	TGTGCCAGCAGCTGGCGGGCCCAAGGAGGAAGAAACACCATATATTTT